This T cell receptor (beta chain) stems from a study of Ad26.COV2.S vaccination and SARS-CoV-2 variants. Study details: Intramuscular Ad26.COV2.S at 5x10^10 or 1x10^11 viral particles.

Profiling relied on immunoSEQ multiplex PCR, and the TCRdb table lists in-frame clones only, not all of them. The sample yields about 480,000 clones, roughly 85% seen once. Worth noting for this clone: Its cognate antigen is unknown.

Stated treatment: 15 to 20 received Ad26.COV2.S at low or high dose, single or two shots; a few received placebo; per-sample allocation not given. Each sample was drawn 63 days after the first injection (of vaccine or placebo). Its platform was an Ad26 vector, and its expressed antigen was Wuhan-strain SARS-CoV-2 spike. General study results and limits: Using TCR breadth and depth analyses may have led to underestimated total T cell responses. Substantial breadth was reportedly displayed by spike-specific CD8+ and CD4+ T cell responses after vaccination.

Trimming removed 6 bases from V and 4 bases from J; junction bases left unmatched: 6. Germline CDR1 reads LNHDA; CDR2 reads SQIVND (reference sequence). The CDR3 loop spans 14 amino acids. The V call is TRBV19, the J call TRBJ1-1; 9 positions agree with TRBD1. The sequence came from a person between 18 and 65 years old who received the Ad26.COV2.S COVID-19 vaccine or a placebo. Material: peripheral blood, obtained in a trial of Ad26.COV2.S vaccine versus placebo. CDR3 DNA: TGTGCCAGTAGGAATTGGGACAGGGCCACTGAAGCTTTCTTT. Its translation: CASRNWDRATEAFF.